This entry lists 12 T cell receptor beta chains sequenced from one sample in a study of T cell responses to AZD1222 COVID-19 vaccine. Method: immunoSEQ multiplex PCR; TCRdb's copy keeps in-frame clones and lacks some. Of over 100,000 clones listed, about 90% are singletons. The sample was peripheral blood, taken on day 0 of AZD1222 vaccination. The source is an adult in good health.

The chain carries TRBV20-1 and TRBJ1-1, with unresolved D. Germline V CDR1 and CDR2: DFQATT, SNEGSKA (reference sequence). The CDR3 contains 11 residues. V dropped 0 bases and J dropped 7 bases, with 6 bases sitting between them. The CDR3 is CSARETLEAFF. CDR3 bases: TGCAGTGCTAGAGAGACGCTTGAAGCTTTCTTT.

The J gene is TRBJ1-2, the V gene TRBV28; D possibly corresponds to TRBD1 (6 bases). The CDR3 loop spans 13 amino acids. Germline V CDR1 and CDR2: MDHEN, SYDVKM. V lost 2 bases to trimming and J lost 7 bases, with 11 bases between them. In nucleotides, the CDR3 is TGTGCCAGCAGTTTACAGCGGGGGGCTGGCTACACCTTC. Encoded protein: CASSLQRGAGYTF.

This chain links TRBV5-4 with TRBJ2-7; 9 bases map to TRBD1. The CDR3 sequence is 15 residues long. J was trimmed by 4 bases and V by 1 base; bases with no gene match: 6. The germline V gene encodes CDR1 SGHNT and CDR2 YYREEE (reference sequence). The CDR3, as DNA: TGTGCCAGCAGCTTGAGGTACAGGGGGCGGTACGAGCAGTACTTC. Protein: CASSLRYRGRYEQYF.

The rearrangement joins TRBV4-1 to TRBJ2-7; TRBD2 matches at 11 bases. The CDR3 sequence is 16 residues long. The germline gives CDR1 MGHRA, CDR2 YSYEKL. The V segment lost 0 bases and the J segment 0 bases; nucleotides outside the gene matches: 1. The CDR3 region has the DNA TGCGCCAGCAGCCAAGAGGGACTAGCGGCCTCCTACGAGCAGTACTTC. As protein: CASSQEGLAASYEQYF.

This sequence joins TRBV12-3 or TRBV12-4 and TRBJ2-7, with D possibly being TRBD2 (5 bases). The CDR3 contains 12 residues. Trimming pared 5 bases from V and 1 base from J, leaving 6 bases between. CDR3 sequence reads: CASSEGSYEQYF. The CDR3 DNA follows: TGTGCCAGCAGTGAGGGATCCTACGAGCAGTACTTC.

The V gene is TRBV27, the J gene TRBJ2-5; D is unresolved. Trimming stripped 2 bases from V and 4 bases from J, with 2 bases between. The CDR3 is 11 residues long. Germline V lookup: CDR1 MNHEY, CDR2 SMNVEV (reference sequence). The CDR3 protein is CASSLRETQYF. The CDR3, as DNA: TGTGCCAGCAGTTTAAGAGAGACCCAGTACTTC.

The rearrangement uses TRBV11-2 and TRBJ2-1; D ambiguous. CDR1 and CDR2 (germline): SGHAT, FQNNGV. This CDR3 has 13 amino acids. V was shortened by 0 bases and J by 9 bases, with 9 bases between the two germline ends. Here the CDR3 reads CASSLDRVREQFF. DNA of the CDR3: TGTGCCAGCAGCTTAGATCGGGTACGTGAGCAGTTCTTC.

The gene calls are TRBV25-1 and TRBJ1-5; perhaps TRBD1 as D (5 bases). Trimming left V 6 bases short and J 2 bases short, with 14 bases between. This CDR3 is built from 15 residues. Germline loops: CDR1 MGHDK, CDR2 SYGVNS. CDR3 in DNA: TGTGCCAGCAGGGCCCCCAGGGTAGGCAATCAGCCCCAGCATTTT. This encodes CASRAPRVGNQPQHF.

The chain employs TRBV5-1 and TRBJ1-6; no clear D. V gave up 5 bases and J gave up 10 bases, with 13 bases separating them. The CDR3 has 13 amino acids. Germline lookup yields CDR1 SGHRS and CDR2 YFSETQ. CDR3 DNA: TGCGCCAGCAGTACTATCCGGGAATCACCCCTCCACTTT. Translating it yields CASSTIRESPLHF.

This clone showed up just once. The chain combines TRBV6-5 with TRBJ1-5; possibly TRBD1 for D (5 bases). V was shortened by 6 bases and J by 1 base, with 13 bases between the two germline ends. The CDR3 totals 15 residues. Germline values: CDR1 MNHEY, CDR2 SVGAGI. CDR3 amino acids: CASSWEGSSNQPQHF. The CDR3 bases are TGTGCCAGCAGCTGGGAGGGGAGCAGCAATCAGCCCCAGCATTTT.

The genes are TRBV30 and TRBJ2-3; D perhaps matches TRBD2 (5 bases). Germline CDR1 reads GTSNPN; CDR2 reads SVGIG (reference sequence). Trimming stripped 8 bases from V and 4 bases from J, with 25 bases between. This CDR3 has 16 amino acids. CDR3 amino acids: CAGTRIRTGRADTQYF. CDR3 nucleotide sequence: TGTGCCGGTACCCGAATTCGGACTGGAAGGGCAGATACGCAGTATTTT. The variable domain in full, with the rest retrieved from reference TRBV30 and TRBJ2-3, is SQTIHQWPATLVQPVGSPLSLECTVEGTSNPNLYWYRQAAGRGLQLLFYSVGIGQISSEVPQNLSASRPQDRQFILSSKKLLLSDSGFYLCAGTRIRTGRADTQYFGPGTRLTVL.

This clone was seen a single time. This sequence joins TRBV30 and TRBJ1-4; D might be TRBD1 (6 bases). CDR1 is GTSNPN, CDR2 SVGIG, per germline (reference sequence). CDR3 length: 16 amino acids. Trimming pared 4 bases from V and 0 bases from J, leaving 15 bases between. The chain's CDR3 is CAWTGNRAATNEKLFF. In DNA, the CDR3 is TGTGCCTGGACCGGAAACAGGGCGGCAACTAATGAAAAACTGTTTTTT.